These 10 T cell receptor beta chains were sequenced from one sample in a study of blood T cell repertoires in COVID-19. The data were produced by immunoSEQ multiplex PCR, yet TCRdb's version contains in-frame clones alone and is incomplete. The sample lists about 270,000 clones, approximately 89% occurring once. The sequenced material came from peripheral blood. The receptors here all came from a man aged 35 to 55 who had recovered from COVID-19.

The V call is TRBV4-2, the J call TRBJ2-7; 12 bases are shared with TRBD1. The CDR3 sequence is 17 residues long. V trimming: 1 base; J trimming: 7 bases; junction bases outside the gene matches: 11. Germline CDR1 and CDR2: LGHNA and YNFKEQ. In nucleotides, the CDR3 is TGTGCCAGCAGCCAAGCCTCGCCCGGGACAGGGGGCGGAGAGCAGTACTTC. Translation: CASSQASPGTGGGEQYF.

The chain employs TRBV27 and TRBJ2-6; D not resolved. With 7 bases removed from V and 1 base from J, the gap between germline ends came to 11 bases. CDR3 length: 15 residues. The V gene's germline CDR1 is MNHEY and CDR2 SMNVEV (reference sequence). The CDR3 spells CASTQRWSGANVLTF. In DNA form, the CDR3 reads TGTGCCAGCACCCAGAGGTGGTCTGGGGCCAACGTCCTGACTTTC.

This chain connects TRBV4-1 to TRBJ2-3; 7 bases agree with TRBD2. Looked up from germline, CDR1 is MGHRA and CDR2 is YSYEKL. Trimming cost V 4 bases and J 1 base; bases outside gene matches: 14. This CDR3 contains 18 residues. In nucleotides, the CDR3 is TGCGCCAGCAGCCCCGGGACTACCCCTTTACTTGGCACAGATACGCAGTATTTT. It codes for CASSPGTTPLLGTDTQYF.

This chain uses TRBV21-1 with TRBJ2-1; the table's D call of TRBD2 was not tested on the DNA. TRBV21-1 is a pseudogene. The CDR3 sequence is 12 residues long. The CDR3 here is CASSKTSGKGFF. The CDR3 bases are TGTGCCAGCAGCAAAACTAGCGGGAAGGGGTTCTTC.

The chain carries TRBV12-3 or TRBV12-4 and TRBJ2-7, with D perhaps TRBD2 (6 bases). V was shortened by 3 bases and J by 7 bases, with 10 bases between the two germline ends. The CDR3 covers 12 residues. The CDR3 sequence is CASSFFGSEQYF. The CDR3 DNA follows: TGTGCCAGCAGTTTCTTCGGGAGTGAGCAGTACTTC.

The chain is built from TRBV18 and TRBJ2-7; 12 nucleotides align to TRBD2. V was clipped by 1 base and J by 5 bases; unmatched bases: 9. CDR1 is KGHSH and CDR2 is LQKENI in the germline V gene. This CDR3 spans 17 amino acids. CDR3 coding DNA: TGTGCCAGCTCACCACGACTAGCGGGGGCCTTGAGCCACGAGCAGTACTTC. It yields the protein CASSPRLAGALSHEQYF. Full variable domain (outside the CDR3, taken from reference TRBV18 and TRBJ2-7): NAGVMQNPRHLVRRRGQEARLRCSPMKGHSHVYWYRQLPEEGLKFMVYLQKENIIDESGMPKERFSAEFPKEGPSILRIQQVVRGDSAAYFCASSPRLAGALSHEQYFGPGTRLTVT.

The chain couples TRBV10-2 to TRBJ1-2; 8 nucleotides line up with TRBD1. Germline lookup yields CDR1 WSHSY and CDR2 SAAADI. The CDR3 has 13 residues. Trimming took 8 bases from V and 2 from J; bases not matched to a gene: 4. The CDR3, as DNA: TGCGCCAGCCGGGACAGGAAGAACTATGGCTACACCTTC. Translating gives CASRDRKNYGYTF.

The chain carries TRBV6-2 or TRBV6-3 and TRBJ1-5; tentatively, D is TRBD1 (5 bases). This CDR3 spans 13 amino acids. Trimming shortened V by 0 bases and J by 6 bases, and 6 bases separated the two germline ends. From germline, CDR1 is MNHEY and CDR2 SVGEGT. CDR3 DNA: TGTGCCAGCAGTTACTCGGGACTTCAGCCCCAGCATTTT. It specifies CASSYSGLQPQHF.

V is TRBV7-8 and J is TRBJ2-7; 7 positions agree with TRBD2. CDR1 is SGHVS, CDR2 FQNEAQ, per germline. This CDR3 has 15 residues. V lost 1 base to trimming and J lost 0 bases; unmatched junction nucleotides: 3. The CDR3 region has the DNA TGTGCCAGCAGCTTAGTCGGGGGGATCTCCTACGAGCAGTACTTC. It encodes CASSLVGGISYEQYF.

The chain has TRBV30 and TRBJ1-5; 10 bases are shared with TRBD1. The CDR3 spans 17 residues. Trimming removed 0 bases from V and 1 base from J; junction bases left unmatched: 6. The germline gives CDR1 GTSNPN, CDR2 SVGIG (reference sequence). DNA for the CDR3: TGTGCCTGGAGTGTTGGGACAGGGGTTGACAGCAATCAGCCCCAGCATTTT. It specifies CAWSVGTGVDSNQPQHF.